This entry features one T cell receptor beta chain sequence. What it recognizes is unknown. The assay that was used to sequence DNA from cultured CD4+ T cells was the Oncomine TCR Beta short-read assay. Genomic DNA was isolated from CD4+ T cells that had been cultured. TCRdb re-called the PCR reads through MiXCR, storing one row per CDR3 protein. The sample holds roughly 16,000 distinct CDR3 sequences; more than 50% are singletons and the top ten take more than 9%. V dropped 3 bases and J dropped 5; count of bases not matched to a gene: 9. Germline CDR1 reads DFQATT; CDR2 reads SNEGSKA (reference sequence). This CDR3 is built from 14 residues. The treatment here: roughly 10-day PBMC culture with coronavirus spike peptide pools or control peptides (ViraFEST assay). Cultures got half-medium changes with IL-2 on days 3 and 7. The sample comes from a study of vaccination and CD4 T cells after COVID-19. Study information: Convalescent donors were composed of six males and four females, of whom two were Hispanic.

Study observations and caveats: Convalescent patients had a median about 86% of post-vaccine SARS-CoV-2-reactive clones that were detected only after vaccination, not before it.

This TCR derives from a human donor who had recovered from COVID-19. The sequencing input was CD4+ T cells from blood, cultured in vitro. The chain joins TRBV20-1 to TRBJ2-5; 7 bases are a match to TRBD2. Here the CDR3 reads CSARTWEGPETQYF. CDR3 nucleotide sequence: TGCAGTGCTAGGACTTGGGAGGGCCCGGAGACCCAGTACTTC.